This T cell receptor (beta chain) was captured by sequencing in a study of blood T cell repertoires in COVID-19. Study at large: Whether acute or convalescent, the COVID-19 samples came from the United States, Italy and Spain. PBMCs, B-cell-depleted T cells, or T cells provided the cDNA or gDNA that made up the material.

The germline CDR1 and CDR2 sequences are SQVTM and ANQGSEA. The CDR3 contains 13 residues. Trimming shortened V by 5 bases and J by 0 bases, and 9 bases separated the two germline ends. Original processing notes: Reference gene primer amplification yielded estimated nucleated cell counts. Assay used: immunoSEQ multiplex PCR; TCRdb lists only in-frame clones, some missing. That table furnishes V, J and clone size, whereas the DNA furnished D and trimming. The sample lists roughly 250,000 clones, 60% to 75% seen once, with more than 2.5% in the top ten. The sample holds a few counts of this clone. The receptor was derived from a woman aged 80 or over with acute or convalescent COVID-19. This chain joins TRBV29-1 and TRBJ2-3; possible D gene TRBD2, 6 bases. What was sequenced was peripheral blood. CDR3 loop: CSVSRESTDTQYF. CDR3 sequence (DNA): TGCAGCGTTAGTCGGGAGAGCACAGATACGCAGTATTTT.